This TCR beta chain was captured by sequencing in a study of a mutant IDH1 vaccine in newly diagnosed glioma. This clone was seen a handful of times. The antigen remains unidentified. The CDR3 has 11 residues. Germline-derived CDR1 and CDR2 are GTSNPN and SVGIG (reference sequence). Deletions cut 2 bases from V and 5 bases from J, with 6 bases between. Here immunoSEQ multiplex PCR was the method, and the copy in TCRdb shows in-frame clones only, minus some. The sample lists about 24,000 clones, approximately 90% occurring once. Time point defined: baseline, week 1 (first vaccination visit). Specified treatment: pre-vaccination baseline after standard-of-care therapy. The donors' diagnosis was new WHO grade 3 or 4 astrocytoma that was IDH1-mutant and ATRX-lost. Study-wide results and caveats: Pseudoprogression seemed unlinked to shifts in top peripheral T cell clonotypes. Overall, around 93% of patients had vaccine-induced immune responses.

This sample comprised PBMCs, obtained from a glioma patient treated with radiotherapy, temozolomide or both. The source of this sequence is a man under 40 with glioma. V gene TRBV30 combines with J gene TRBJ1-1, with D uncertain. CDR3 bases: TGTGCCTGGAGTCCCGGGACTGAAGCTTTCTTT. It translates to CAWSPGTEAFF.